This entry describes one T cell receptor beta chain. TCRdb keeps only in-frame clones here, not all; method: immunoSEQ multiplex PCR. This sample has 80,000 to 95,000 clones, with about four fifths found just once. This sample is part of a study of blood T cell repertoires in COVID-19. Study details: Material from acute and convalescent COVID-19 was sourced from the United States, Italy and Spain.

Germline lookup yields CDR1 KGHDR and CDR2 SFDVKD. V lost 9 bases to trimming and J lost 2 bases; unmatched junction nucleotides: 3. The CDR3 is made up of 13 amino acids. The chain employs TRBV24-1 and TRBJ2-3, with 8 bases that match TRBD2. The sequence came from a woman of 80 years or more with active or convalescent COVID-19. The material sequenced was peripheral blood. CDR3 sequence (DNA): TGTGCCACCGGTAGCGGGGCCACAGATACGCAGTATTTT. Protein: CATGSGATDTQYF.